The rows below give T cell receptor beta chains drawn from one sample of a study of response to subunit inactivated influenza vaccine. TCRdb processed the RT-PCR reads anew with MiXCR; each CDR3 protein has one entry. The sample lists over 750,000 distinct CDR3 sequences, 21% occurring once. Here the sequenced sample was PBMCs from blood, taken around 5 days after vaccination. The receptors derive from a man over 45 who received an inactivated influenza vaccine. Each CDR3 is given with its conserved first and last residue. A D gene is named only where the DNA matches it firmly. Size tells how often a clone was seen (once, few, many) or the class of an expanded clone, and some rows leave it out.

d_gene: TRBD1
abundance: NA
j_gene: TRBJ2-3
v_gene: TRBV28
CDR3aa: CASSPPGTGRYTQYF
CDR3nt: TGTGCCAGCAGTCCCCCCGGGACAGGGCGATATACGCAGTATTTT

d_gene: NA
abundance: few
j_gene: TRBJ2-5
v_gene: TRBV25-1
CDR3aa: CASSEWGGKGTETQYF
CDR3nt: TGTGCCAGCAGTGAATGGGGCGGGAAGGGTACAGAGACCCAGTACTTC

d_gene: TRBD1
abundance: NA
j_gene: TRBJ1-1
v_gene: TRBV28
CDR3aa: CASSHGSGGEAFF
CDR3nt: TGTGCCAGCAGCCACGGATCAGGGGGGGAAGCTTTCTTT

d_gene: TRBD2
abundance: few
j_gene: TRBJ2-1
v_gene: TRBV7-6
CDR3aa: CASSLGGGLLYNEQFF
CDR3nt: TGTGCCAGCAGCTTAGGGGGGGGACTTCTCTACAATGAGCAGTTCTTC

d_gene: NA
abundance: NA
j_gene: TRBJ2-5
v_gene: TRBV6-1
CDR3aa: CASRPGPKETQYF
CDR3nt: TGTGCCAGCAGGCCGGGACCTAAAGAGACCCAGTACTTC

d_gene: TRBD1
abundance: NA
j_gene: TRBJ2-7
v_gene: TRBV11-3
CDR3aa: CASSSTGQGNEQYF
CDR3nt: TGTGCCAGCAGCTCGACAGGGCAGGGCAACGAGCAGTACTTC

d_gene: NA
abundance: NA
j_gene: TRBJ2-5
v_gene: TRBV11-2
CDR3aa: CASSLDISALGETQYF
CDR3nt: TGTGCCAGCAGCTTAGATATCTCGGCTCTCGGGGAGACCCAGTACTTC

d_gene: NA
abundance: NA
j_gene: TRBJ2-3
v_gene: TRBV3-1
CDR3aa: CASRLRGASTDTQYF
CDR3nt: TGTGCCAGCAGACTACGGGGGGCTAGCACAGATACGCAGTATTTT

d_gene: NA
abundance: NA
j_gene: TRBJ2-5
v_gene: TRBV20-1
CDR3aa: CSARGRGQTQYF
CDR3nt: TGCAGTGCTAGAGGCAGGGGTCAAACCCAGTACTTC

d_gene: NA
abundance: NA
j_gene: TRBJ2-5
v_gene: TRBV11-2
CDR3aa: CASSSFVGQETQYF
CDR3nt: TGTGCCAGCAGCTCCTTCGTGGGTCAGGAGACCCAGTACTTC

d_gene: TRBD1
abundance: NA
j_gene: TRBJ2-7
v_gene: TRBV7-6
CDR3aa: CASSMDRGRDEQYF
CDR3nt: TGTGCCAGCAGCATGGACAGGGGGCGGGACGAGCAGTACTTC

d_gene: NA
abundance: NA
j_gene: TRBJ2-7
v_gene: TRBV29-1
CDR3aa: CSVELRGPTYEQYF
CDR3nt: TGCAGCGTTGAACTGCGGGGGCCCACCTACGAGCAGTACTTC

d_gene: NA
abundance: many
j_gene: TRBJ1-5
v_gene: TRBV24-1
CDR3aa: CATSEGVYGNQPQHF
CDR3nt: TGTGCCACCAGTGAAGGGGTATATGGCAATCAGCCCCAGCATTTT

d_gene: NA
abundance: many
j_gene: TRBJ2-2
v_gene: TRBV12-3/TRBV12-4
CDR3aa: CASSLASGGGTGELFF
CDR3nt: TGTGCCAGCAGTTTAGCCTCTGGGGGCGGAACCGGGGAGCTGTTTTTT

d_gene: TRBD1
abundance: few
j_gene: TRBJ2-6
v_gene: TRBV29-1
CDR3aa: CSVDDRGITGANVLTF
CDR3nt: TGCAGCGTTGACGACAGGGGAATCACTGGGGCCAACGTCCTGACTTTC

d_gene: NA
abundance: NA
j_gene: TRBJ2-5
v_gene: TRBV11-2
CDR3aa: CASSPIDGTSEETQYF
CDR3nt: TGTGCCAGCAGTCCGATTGACGGGACATCCGAAGAGACCCAGTACTTC

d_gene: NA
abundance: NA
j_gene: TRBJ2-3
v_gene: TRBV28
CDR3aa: CASHRVFTDTQYF
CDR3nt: TGTGCCAGCCACCGCGTCTTCACAGATACGCAGTATTTT

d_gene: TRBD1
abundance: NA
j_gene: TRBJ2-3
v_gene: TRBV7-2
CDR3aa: CASSLWGTVTDTQYF
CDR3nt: TGTGCCAGCAGCTTATGGGGGACAGTCACAGATACGCAGTATTTT

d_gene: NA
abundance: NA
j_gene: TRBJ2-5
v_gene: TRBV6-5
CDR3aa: CASSYSRVYQETQYF
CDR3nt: TGTGCCAGCAGTTACTCGAGGGTGTACCAAGAGACCCAGTACTTC

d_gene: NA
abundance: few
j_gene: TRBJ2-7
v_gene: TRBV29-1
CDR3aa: CSVEERDTDYEQYF
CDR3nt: TGCAGCGTTGAAGAGAGGGATACAGACTACGAGCAGTACTTC

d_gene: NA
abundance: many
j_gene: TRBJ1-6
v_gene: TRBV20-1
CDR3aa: CSARQGGAYNSPLHF
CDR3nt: TGCAGTGCTAGACAAGGGGGAGCTTATAATTCACCCCTCCACTTT

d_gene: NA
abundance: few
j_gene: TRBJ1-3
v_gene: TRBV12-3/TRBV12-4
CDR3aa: CATNLDFGNTIYF
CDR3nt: TGTGCCACCAATTTAGATTTTGGAAACACCATATATTTT

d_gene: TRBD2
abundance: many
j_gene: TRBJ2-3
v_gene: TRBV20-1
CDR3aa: CSARDWTSGRTDTQYF
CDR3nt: TGCAGTGCTAGAGATTGGACTAGCGGGCGCACAGATACGCAGTATTTT

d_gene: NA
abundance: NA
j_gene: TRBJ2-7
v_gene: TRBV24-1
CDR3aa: CATSDGQSYEQYF
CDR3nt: TGTGCCACCAGTGATGGACAGTCCTACGAGCAGTACTTC

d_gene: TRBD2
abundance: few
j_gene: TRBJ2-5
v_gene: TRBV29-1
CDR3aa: CSAHSGSRVETQYF
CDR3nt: TGCAGCGCCCATAGCGGGAGCCGGGTTGAGACCCAGTACTTC

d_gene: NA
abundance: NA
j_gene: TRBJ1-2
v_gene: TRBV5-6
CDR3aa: CASRRQSNYGYTF
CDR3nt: TGTGCCAGCAGGAGACAGAGCAACTATGGCTACACCTTC

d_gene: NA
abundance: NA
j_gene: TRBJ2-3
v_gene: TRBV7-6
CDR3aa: CASSAREADTKYF
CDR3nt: TGTGCCAGCAGCGCCCGAGAGGCAGATACGAAGTATTTT

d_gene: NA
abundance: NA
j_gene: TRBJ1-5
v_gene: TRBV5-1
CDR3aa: CASSQSRGGPQHF
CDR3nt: TGCGCCAGCAGCCAATCGAGGGGTGGGCCCCAGCATTTT

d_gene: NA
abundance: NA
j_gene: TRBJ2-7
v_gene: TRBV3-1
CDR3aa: CASSHRGNYEQYF
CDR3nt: TGTGCCAGCAGCCACAGGGGAAATTACGAGCAGTACTTC